The 28 T cell receptor beta chains below were found in one sample sequenced in a study of cytomegalovirus exposure and HLA in healthy donors (dated by TCRdb to 2015 to 2018). Library construction relied on the immunoSEQ multiplex PCR assay. For the multiplex PCR, a mixture combining 60 forward primers for TCR Vbeta segments and 13 reverse primers for TCR Jbeta segments was used. TCRdb's version of the immuneACCESS table is confined to in-frame rearrangements and falls short of the full clone set. An unresolved V gene accounts for under half of the shortfall where checked; the remainder is of unknown origin. The sample table holds about 160,000 clones, of which approximately 81% were seen once. The ten largest clones represent under 1.1% of the sample. Sequenced input: PBMCs. Receptor source: a man aged 25 to 40 in good health and CMV-seronegative.

The chain uses TRBV4-1 and TRBJ2-7; possibly TRBD1 for D (7 bases). V gave up 3 bases and J gave up 1 base, with 13 bases separating them. This CDR3 contains 15 residues. From germline, CDR1 is MGHRA and CDR2 YSYEKL. The CDR3 spells CASSQQGGVSYEQYF. The CDR3 nucleotides are TGCGCCAGCAGCCAGCAGGGGGGAGTGTCCTACGAGCAGTACTTC.

The chain has TRBV28 and TRBJ2-2; tentative D call: TRBD1 (5 bases). The CDR3 sequence is 14 residues long. V was trimmed by 6 bases and J by 3 bases, leaving 11 bases between them. CDR1 and CDR2 (germline): MDHEN, SYDVKM. This chain's CDR3 is CASRPDSDTGELFF. DNA for the CDR3: TGTGCCAGCAGACCTGACAGTGACACCGGGGAGCTGTTTTTT.

The chain has TRBV7-2 and TRBJ1-2; 7 nucleotides match TRBD1. This CDR3 contains 14 residues. The ends lost 3 bases at V and 4 bases at J; junction bases unmatched: 5. Germline V gives CDR1 SGHTA, CDR2 FQGNSA. The CDR3, as DNA: TGTGCCAGCAGCTTCGACAGGGCCGGCTATGGCTACACCTTC. Protein: CASSFDRAGYGYTF.

The J gene is TRBJ2-3, the V gene TRBV2; 8 nucleotides line up with TRBD2. Losses at the gene ends were 8 bases for V and 0 bases for J; bases not matched to a gene: 7. The CDR3 extends over 15 amino acids. The V gene's germline CDR1 is SNHLY and CDR2 FYNNEI. The CDR3, as DNA: TGTGCCAGCCTGGCTAGCGGGTTTAGCACAGATACGCAGTATTTT. Its translation is CASLASGFSTDTQYF.

The V and J genes are TRBV14 and TRBJ1-2; D gene unclear. Between the trimmed V and J ends, which lost 6 bases and 9 bases, there was a span of 17 bases. Germline CDR1 SGHDN, CDR2 FVKESK. The CDR3 has 13 residues. The CDR3 is CASSRDLGSSYTF. CDR3 sequence (DNA): TGTGCCAGCAGTCGAGACCTAGGGAGCAGCTACACCTTC.

The genes are TRBV7-9 and TRBJ2-1, with D tentatively TRBD2 (5 bases). In germline, CDR1 is SEHNR, CDR2 FQNEAQ (reference sequence). The CDR3 has 13 residues. Between the trimmed V and J ends, which lost 2 bases and 9 bases, there was a span of 11 bases. The CDR3 here is CASSLTRVGEQFF. Here the CDR3 DNA reads TGTGCCAGCAGCTTAACGAGGGTCGGTGAGCAGTTCTTC.

This clone was seen once. This sequence joins TRBV5-1 and TRBJ1-1; possibly TRBD1 for D (6 bases). The CDR3 consists of 12 residues. Germline CDR1 is SGHRS and CDR2 is YFSETQ. V lost 2 bases to trimming and J lost 4 bases, with 6 bases between them. The CDR3 DNA reads TGCGCCAGCAGCTTCAGGGGCACTGAAGCTTTCTTT. This sequence encodes CASSFRGTEAFF.

This rearrangement joins TRBV5-1 to TRBJ1-6; tentative D call: TRBD1 (5 bases). V lost 5 bases to trimming and J lost 0 bases, with 12 bases between them. CDR1 is SGHRS, CDR2 YFSETQ, per germline. The CDR3 is made up of 16 amino acids. In nucleotides, the CDR3 is TGCGCCAGCAGAAGCAGGGAAAGCTCCTATAATTCACCCCTCCACTTT. Translation: CASRSRESSYNSPLHF. The full variable domain, with the rest looked up from reference TRBV5-1 and TRBJ1-6, is KAGVTQTPRYLIKTRGQQVTLSCSPISGHRSVSWYQQTPGQGLQFLFEYFSETQRNKGNFPGRFSGRQFSNSRSEMNVSTLELGDSALYLCASRSRESSYNSPLHFGNGTRLTVT.

The chain links TRBV7-2 to TRBJ2-5, with 7 bases that match TRBD2. The DNA end lines up better with TRBJ2-7; the J call may be wrong. In germline, CDR1 is SGHTA, CDR2 FQGNSA. This CDR3 spans 15 amino acids. The CDR3 spells CASSPQATSWNEQYF. The CDR3 coding sequence is TGTGCCAGCAGCCCCCAAGCGACTAGCTGGAACGAGCAGTACTTC.

The chain employs TRBV5-4 and TRBJ2-3, with a possible D match to TRBD2 (6 bases). The germline V gene encodes CDR1 SGHNT and CDR2 YYREEE (reference sequence). The CDR3 consists of 16 residues. Trimming pared 1 base from V and 1 base from J, leaving 13 bases between. CDR3 amino acids: CASSLSARGGTDTQYF. The CDR3 DNA reads TGTGCCAGCAGCTTGTCCGCGCGCGGGGGCACAGATACGCAGTATTTT. Combining the CDR3 with reference TRBV5-4 and TRBJ2-3 gives the whole variable domain ETGVTQSPTHLIKTRGQQVTLRCSSQSGHNTVSWYQQALGQGPQFIFQYYREEENGRGNFPPRFSGLQFPNYSSELNVNALELDDSALYLCASSLSARGGTDTQYFGPGTRLTVL.

The J gene is TRBJ2-7, the V gene TRBV7-8, with D perhaps TRBD2 (5 bases). CDR3 length: 14 amino acids. The V end was cut by 3 bases, the J end by 1 base, with 10 bases between. Germline CDR1 reads SGHVS; CDR2 reads FQNEAQ. The CDR3 protein is CASSFLRESYEQYF. In DNA, the CDR3 is TGTGCCAGCAGCTTTCTCCGGGAATCCTACGAGCAGTACTTC.

This chain joins TRBV4-1 and TRBJ2-7; maybe TRBD2 (6 bases). V lost 8 bases to trimming and J lost 0 bases, with 17 bases between them. Germline loops: CDR1 MGHRA, CDR2 YSYEKL. The CDR3 is 15 residues long. CDR3: CASRALGGASYEQYF. Written as DNA, the CDR3 is TGCGCCAGCCGGGCCCTTGGCGGGGCCTCCTACGAGCAGTACTTC.

The chain recombines TRBV5-6 with TRBJ2-5, with D possibly TRBD2 on 5 matching bases. The DNA matches TRBJ2-7 better at its end, which makes the J call doubtful. The CDR3 spans 13 residues. Germline V gives CDR1 SGHDT, CDR2 YYEEEE. CDR3 nucleotide sequence: TGTGCCAGCAGACCCGGGATGACCTACGAGCAGTACTTC. Encoded protein: CASRPGMTYEQYF.

J is TRBJ1-2 and V is TRBV5-4; 7 nucleotides line up with TRBD1. This CDR3 comprises 12 residues. V lost 5 bases, J lost 4 bases, and 2 bases stayed unmatched. CDR1 and CDR2 from the germline V gene are SGHNT and YYREEE (reference sequence). The CDR3 loop is CASRGQTYGYTF. CDR3 DNA sequence: TGTGCCAGCAGGGGACAGACCTATGGCTACACCTTC. Based on the CDR3 plus reference TRBV5-4 and TRBJ1-2, the full variable domain is ETGVTQSPTHLIKTRGQQVTLRCSSQSGHNTVSWYQQALGQGPQFIFQYYREEENGRGNFPPRFSGLQFPNYSSELNVNALELDDSALYLCASRGQTYGYTFGSGTRLTVV.

V gene TRBV5-4 combines with J gene TRBJ2-3; TRBD2 aligns across 14 bases. Germline CDR1 is SGHNT and CDR2 is YYREEE (reference sequence). After removal of 5 bases from V and 3 bases from J, the junction contained 5 bases not matched to a gene. The CDR3 has 16 residues. CDR3 residues: CASRKTSGGVTDTQYF. The CDR3 DNA reads TGTGCCAGCAGAAAGACTAGCGGGGGGGTAACAGATACGCAGTATTTT.

Only a few counts were recorded for this clone. The chain joins TRBV2 to TRBJ2-7; TRBD1 is a possible D gene (5 bases). This CDR3 contains 14 residues. Germline CDR1 is SNHLY and CDR2 is FYNNEI. V was trimmed by 1 base and J by 3 bases, leaving 10 bases between them. The CDR3 protein is CASSEVGLGYEQYF. CDR3 bases: TGTGCCAGCAGTGAAGTGGGGCTCGGCTACGAGCAGTACTTC.

The chain has TRBV7-8 and TRBJ2-3, with D maybe TRBD2 (5 bases). This CDR3 has 15 residues. V was shortened by 1 base and J by 4 bases, with 12 bases between the two germline ends. Per the germline V gene, CDR1 is SGHVS and CDR2 is FQNEAQ. CDR3 sequence reads: CASSLGLASADTQYF. The DNA of the CDR3 is TGTGCCAGCAGCTTAGGGCTAGCTTCCGCAGATACGCAGTATTTT. Full variable domain (remainder filled in from reference TRBV7-8 and TRBJ2-3): GAGVSQSPRYKVAKRGQDVALRCDPISGHVSLFWYQQALGQGPEFLTYFQNEAQLDKSGLPSDRFFAERPEGSVSTLKIQRTQQEDSAVYLCASSLGLASADTQYFGPGTRLTVL.

This clone was detected only a few times. This chain's CDR3 is CASSLDLGNTIYF. CDR3 coding DNA: TGTGCCAGCAGCTTAGACTTGGGAAACACCATATATTTT. The chain links TRBV7-6 to TRBJ1-3; D not resolved. Trimming took 1 base from V and 4 from J, leaving 5 bases between them. CDR1 is SGHVS, CDR2 FNYEAQ, per germline. CDR3 size: 13 residues.

The CDR3 sequence is CASSLSGQAYEQYF. In DNA, the CDR3 is TGTGCCAGCAGCCTCTCGGGACAGGCCTACGAGCAGTACTTC. The chain employs TRBV7-9 and TRBJ2-7; 8 nucleotides line up with TRBD1. This CDR3 is built from 14 residues. V gave up 5 bases and J gave up 2 bases; unmatched junction bases: 5. Germline V CDR1 and CDR2: SEHNR, FQNEAQ (reference sequence). The whole variable domain, remainder taken from reference TRBV7-9 and TRBJ2-7, is DTGVSQNPRHKITKRGQNVTFRCDPISEHNRLYWYRQTLGQGPEFLTYFQNEAQLEKSRLLSDRFSAERPKGSFSTLEIQRTEQGDSAMYLCASSLSGQAYEQYFGPGTRLTVT.

The count of this clone is one. The chain is built from TRBV27 and TRBJ1-2; D possibly corresponds to TRBD1 (5 bases). Trimming removed 3 bases from V and 1 base from J, with 12 bases in between. CDR3 length equals 15 residues. In germline, CDR1 is MNHEY, CDR2 SMNVEV (reference sequence). The CDR3 loop reads CASSFGGASNYGYTF. For the CDR3, the DNA is TGTGCCAGCAGTTTCGGAGGGGCCAGTAACTATGGCTACACCTTC.

V gene TRBV5-1 combines with J gene TRBJ2-3; a weak D match, TRBD2 (6 bases). Germline CDR1 reads SGHRS; CDR2 reads YFSETQ. The CDR3 loop spans 15 amino acids. Trimming removed 0 bases at V and 4 bases at J, with 12 bases between. The CDR3 protein is CASSLAGGIADTQYF. The DNA of the CDR3 is TGCGCCAGCAGCTTGGCCGGAGGGATCGCAGATACGCAGTATTTT.

The chain joins TRBV19 to TRBJ1-1; no clear D. CDR3 length equals 14 residues. Germline values: CDR1 LNHDA, CDR2 SQIVND (reference sequence). V lost 5 bases and J lost 1, with 11 bases in between. For the CDR3, the DNA is TGTGCCAGTAGTGAGACAATCCCGAACACTGAAGCTTTCTTT. The encoded protein is CASSETIPNTEAFF.

The chain recombines TRBV28 with TRBJ1-5; D unresolved. The ends were cut back, 5 bases at V and 0 bases at J, with 11 bases in the middle. This CDR3 comprises 15 residues. CDR1 is MDHEN and CDR2 is SYDVKM in the germline V gene. The DNA for the CDR3 is TGTGCCAGCAGTCCCGGTAGCTATAGCAATCAGCCCCAGCATTTT. Translating gives CASSPGSYSNQPQHF.

The chain combines TRBV29-1 with TRBJ2-3; 9 bases are a match to TRBD2. J was trimmed by 6 bases and V by 2 bases; bases with no gene match: 6. The CDR3 runs 14 residues. Germline V gene sequence: CDR1 SQVTM, CDR2 ANQGSEA. The CDR3 reads CSVEFAGGLDTQYF. The CDR3 DNA reads as TGCAGCGTTGAATTTGCGGGGGGGCTTGATACGCAGTATTTT.

The V gene is TRBV6-6, the J gene TRBJ1-1, with a weak D call TRBD1 (5 bases). Germline CDR1 and CDR2: MNHNY and SVGAGI (reference sequence). The CDR3 contains 11 residues. Trimming took 7 bases from V and 8 from J, leaving 11 bases between them. In DNA, the CDR3 is TGTGCCAGCATCCTCAACAGGGAAGCTTTCTTT. It codes for CASILNREAFF.

The V call is TRBV10-1, the J call TRBJ2-7; possibly TRBD1 for D (6 bases). There are 14 residues in the CDR3. The V gene lost 4 bases and the J gene lost 3 bases, with 13 bases spanning the gap. Germline-derived CDR1 and CDR2 are WNHNN and SYGVQD (reference sequence). The CDR3 sequence is CASSVRDKNYEQYF. CDR3 nucleotide sequence: TGCGCCAGCAGTGTAAGGGACAAAAACTACGAGCAGTACTTC.

The rearrangement uses TRBV18 and TRBJ2-7, with a tentative D call TRBD2 (5 bases). V was trimmed by 3 bases and J by 5 bases, leaving 17 bases between them. The CDR3 contains 15 residues. CDR1 is KGHSH and CDR2 is LQKENI in the germline V gene. CDR3: CASSPLRVPRDEQYF. CDR3 DNA sequence: TGTGCCAGCTCACCGCTCCGGGTCCCGCGGGACGAGCAGTACTTC. The full variable domain, completed using reference TRBV18 and TRBJ2-7, is NAGVMQNPRHLVRRRGQEARLRCSPMKGHSHVYWYRQLPEEGLKFMVYLQKENIIDESGMPKERFSAEFPKEGPSILRIQQVVRGDSAAYFCASSPLRVPRDEQYFGPGTRLTVT.

The chain joins TRBV19 to TRBJ2-7; D gene ambiguous. The germline CDR1 and CDR2 sequences are LNHDA and SQIVND (reference sequence). The CDR3 has 16 residues. Trimming shortened V by 1 base and J by 0 bases, and 13 bases separated the two germline ends. The CDR3 here is CASSIGGSPYSYEQYF. Written as DNA, the CDR3 is TGTGCCAGTAGTATAGGAGGCAGCCCCTACTCCTACGAGCAGTACTTC.